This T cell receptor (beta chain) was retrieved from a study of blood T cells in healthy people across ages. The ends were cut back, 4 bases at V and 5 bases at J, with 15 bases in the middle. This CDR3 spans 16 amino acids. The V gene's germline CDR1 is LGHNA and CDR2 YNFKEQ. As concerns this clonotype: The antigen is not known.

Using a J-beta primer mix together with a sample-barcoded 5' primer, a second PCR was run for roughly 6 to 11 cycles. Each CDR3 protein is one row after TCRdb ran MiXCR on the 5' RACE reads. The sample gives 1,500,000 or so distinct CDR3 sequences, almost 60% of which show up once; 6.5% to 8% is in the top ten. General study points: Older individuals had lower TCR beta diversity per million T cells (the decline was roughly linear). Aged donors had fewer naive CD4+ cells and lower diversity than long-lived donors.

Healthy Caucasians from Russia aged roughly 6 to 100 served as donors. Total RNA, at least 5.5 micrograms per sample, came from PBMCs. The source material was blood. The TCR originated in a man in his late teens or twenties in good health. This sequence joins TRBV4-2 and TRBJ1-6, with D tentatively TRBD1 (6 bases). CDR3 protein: CASSLETGSDNSPLHF. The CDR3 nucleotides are TGTGCCAGCAGCCTAGAAACAGGGTCCGATAATTCACCCCTCCACTTT.